The text below deals with one TCR beta chain. The sample comes from a study of blood T cell repertoires in COVID-19. Study at large: T cells, B-cell-depleted T cells, or PBMCs supplied cDNA or gDNA.

The J segment lost 6 bases and the V segment lost 5 bases, leaving 8 bases of the junction unmatched. The CDR3 runs 17 residues. The germline V gene has CDR1 SGHVS and CDR2 FQNEAQ. Per the study methods: By means of reference gene primer amplification, nucleated cell counts were estimated. Using immunoSEQ multiplex PCR, the repertoire was profiled, and TCRdb retains in-frame clones only, with some absent. Clone size and V and J calls were adopted from that table, with D and trimming inferred from the DNA. The sample records approximately 200,000 clones, approximately 84% being singletons. The clonotype was recovered from a human donor with acute or convalescent COVID-19. The donor label of this sample is uncertain. V gene TRBV7-8 combines with J gene TRBJ2-1, with 15 bases aligning to TRBD2. What was sequenced was peripheral blood. The DNA of the CDR3 is TGTGCCAGCAGCGCCGGACTAGCGGGAGGGCAGGGCAATGAGCAGTTCTTC. Translated, it gives CASSAGLAGGQGNEQFF.